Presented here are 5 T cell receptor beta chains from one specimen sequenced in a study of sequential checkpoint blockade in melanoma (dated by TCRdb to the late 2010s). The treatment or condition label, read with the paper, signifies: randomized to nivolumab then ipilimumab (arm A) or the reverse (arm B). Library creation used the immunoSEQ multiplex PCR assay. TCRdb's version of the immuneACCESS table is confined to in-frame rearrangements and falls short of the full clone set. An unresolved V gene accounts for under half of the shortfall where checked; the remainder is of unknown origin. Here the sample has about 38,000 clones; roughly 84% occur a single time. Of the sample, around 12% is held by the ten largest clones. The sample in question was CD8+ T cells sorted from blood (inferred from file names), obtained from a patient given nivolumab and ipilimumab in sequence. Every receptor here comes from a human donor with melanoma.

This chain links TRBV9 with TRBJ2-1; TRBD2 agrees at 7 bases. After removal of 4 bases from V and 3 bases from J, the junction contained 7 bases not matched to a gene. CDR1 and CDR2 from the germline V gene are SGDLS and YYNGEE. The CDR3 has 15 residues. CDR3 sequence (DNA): TGTGCCAGCAGCTACACGAGCGGGGACTACAATGAGCAGTTCTTC. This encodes CASSYTSGDYNEQFF. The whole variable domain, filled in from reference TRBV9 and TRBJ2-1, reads DSGVTQTPKHLITATGQRVTLRCSPRSGDLSVYWYQQSLDQGLQFLIQYYNGEERAKGNILERFSAQQFPDLHSELNLSSLELGDSALYFCASSYTSGDYNEQFFGPGTRLTVL.

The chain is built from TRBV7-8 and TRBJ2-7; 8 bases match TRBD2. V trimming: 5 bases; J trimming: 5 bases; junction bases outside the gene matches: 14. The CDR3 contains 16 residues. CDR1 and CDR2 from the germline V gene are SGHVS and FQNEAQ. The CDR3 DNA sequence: TGTGCCAGCAGCCACCATATTTCGGGGGGGAGCCACGAGCAGTACTTC. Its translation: CASSHHISGGSHEQYF.

The CDR3 sequence is CASRTGGNYGYTF. CDR3 nucleotide sequence: TGTGCCAGCCGGACAGGGGGTAACTATGGCTACACCTTC. The chain recombines TRBV5-7 with TRBJ1-2, with 10 bases matching TRBD1. TRBV5-7 is noted as an ORF with a role that remains uncertain. This CDR3 is 13 amino acids long. The trim removed 7 bases at V and 1 base at J, leaving 1 base unmatched.

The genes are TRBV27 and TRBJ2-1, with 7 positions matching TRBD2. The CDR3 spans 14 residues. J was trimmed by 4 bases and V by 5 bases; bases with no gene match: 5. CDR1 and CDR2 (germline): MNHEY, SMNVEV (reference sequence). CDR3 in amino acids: CASSLLAEYNEQFF. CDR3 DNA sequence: TGTGCCAGCAGTCTTCTAGCGGAATACAATGAGCAGTTCTTC.

In nucleotides, the CDR3 is TGTGCCAGCATTCCGGGACTAGGTTTCTCCTACGAGCAGTACTTC. Its protein product is CASIPGLGFSYEQYF. This chain joins TRBV28 and TRBJ2-7, with 8 nucleotides matching TRBD2. The CDR3 runs 15 residues. V shed 7 bases, J shed 0 bases, and the junction held 8 bases outside the gene matches. Germline loops: CDR1 MDHEN, CDR2 SYDVKM.